This entry describes one TCR beta chain. V was pared by 9 bases and J by 4 bases, with 18 bases between. The CDR3 covers 14 residues. CDR1 and CDR2 (germline): SGHVS, FQNEAQ. The data belong to a study of blood T cell repertoires in COVID-19. The protocol was immunoSEQ multiplex PCR, while the TCRdb copy is restricted to in-frame clones and leaves out a portion. The data hold 250,000 to 400,000 clones, with 85% observed a single time. The sample taken for sequencing was PBMCs or T cells enriched from blood (not recorded which). The TCR was taken from a woman in her 30s who had been exposed to COVID-19. This chain links TRBV7-8 with TRBJ2-5; D is perhaps TRBD2 (7 bases). Here the CDR3 reads CASLRGGTVETQYF. CDR3 DNA sequence: TGTGCCAGTCTGAGGGGGGGAACGGTAGAGACCCAGTACTTC.